The 32 T cell receptor beta chains given below trace back to one sample, sequenced in a study of T cells after yellow fever vaccination. TCRdb ran MiXCR on the 5' RACE reads and lists one entry per CDR3 protein. The profile shows some 48,000 distinct CDR3 sequences, more than 6% of them singletons. Here the sequenced sample was PBMCs, either bulk or a sorted T-cell subset (CD4+, CD8+, memory, or dextramer-sorted; not recorded which), taken 45 days after the yellow fever booster vaccination. The receptors derive from a man aged 30-40 years who received the YFV17D yellow fever vaccine.

This clonotype was counted only a few times. The V and J genes are TRBV4-3 and TRBJ2-1, with TRBD1 matching over 11 bases. The trim removed 4 bases at V and 7 bases at J, leaving 9 bases unmatched. CDR1 and CDR2 from the germline V gene are LGHNA and YSLEER. This CDR3 comprises 16 residues. In DNA form, the CDR3 reads TGCGCCAGCAGCCCGGGCCGGGACAGGGGGTGGAATGAGCAGTTCTTC. It translates to CASSPGRDRGWNEQFF.

This clonotype was counted a few times. The rearrangement links TRBV29-1 to TRBJ2-7; the match to TRBD1 covers 9 bases. The CDR3 contains 13 residues. CDR1 and CDR2 (germline): SQVTM, ANQGSEA. V lost 6 bases, J lost 2 bases, and 5 bases stayed unmatched. The CDR3 loop reads CSVATGGPYEQYF. As DNA, the CDR3 is TGCAGCGTCGCGACAGGGGGGCCCTACGAGCAGTACTTC.

This clonotype was detected many times. The chain couples TRBV20-1 to TRBJ2-3; 9 positions match TRBD1. Germline lookup yields CDR1 DFQATT and CDR2 SNEGSKA (reference sequence). The V segment lost 1 base and the J segment 6 bases; nucleotides outside the gene matches: 26. This CDR3 region has 21 residues. CDR3 amino acids: CSARAQSAGQGSDALVDTQYF. The CDR3, as DNA: TGCAGTGCTAGAGCCCAAAGCGCGGGACAGGGATCCGATGCGCTGGTGGATACGCAGTATTTT.

This clonotype was counted ten times or more. This chain joins TRBV10-3 and TRBJ2-3; D call uncertain. Trimming pared 2 bases from V and 8 bases from J, leaving 11 bases between. This CDR3 comprises 13 residues. Germline assignment: CDR1 ENHRY and CDR2 SYGVKD. The chain's CDR3 is CAISEGLDGTQYF. The CDR3 DNA sequence: TGTGCCATCAGTGAGGGGCTTGACGGTACGCAGTATTTT.

The rearrangement links TRBV24-1 to TRBJ2-1; D is undetermined. Germline CDR1 and CDR2: KGHDR and SFDVKD. There are 13 residues in the CDR3. Trimming left V 3 bases short and J 11 bases short, with 13 bases between. DNA of the CDR3: TGTGCCACCAGTGATCCTGGCTCGCCCCAGCAGTTCTTC. It encodes CATSDPGSPQQFF.

This clonotype came up many times. The chain has TRBV20-1 and TRBJ2-7, with 13 bases that match TRBD2. V trimming: 5 bases; J trimming: 5 bases; junction bases outside the gene matches: 9. The CDR3 loop spans 15 amino acids. Germline values: CDR1 DFQATT, CDR2 SNEGSKA (reference sequence). The CDR3 DNA is TGCAGTGCTTACCGAGGGACTAGCGGGACCAACGAGCAGTACTTC. It codes for CSAYRGTSGTNEQYF.

This clonotype was counted ten times or more. The chain couples TRBV7-2 to TRBJ2-4; TRBD2 matches at 8 bases. Germline V lookup: CDR1 SGHTA, CDR2 FQGNSA. This CDR3 is 20 amino acids long. V gave up 1 base and J gave up 1 base; unmatched junction bases: 15. The DNA of the CDR3 is TGTGCCAGCAGCTTAGATAGGGCGGGAGGTAGAAGGCGGGCCAAAAACATTCAGTACTTC. Its translation: CASSLDRAGGRRRAKNIQYF.

There are many counts of this clonotype. The V and J genes are TRBV7-2 and TRBJ2-1, with D possibly matching TRBD2 (5 bases). Per the germline V gene, CDR1 is SGHTA and CDR2 is FQGNSA. The CDR3 is 15 amino acids. V dropped 3 bases and J dropped 9 bases, with 18 bases sitting between them. CDR3 DNA: TGTGCCAGCAGCTTGGACTCGACGAGCCTAGTTGAGCAGTTCTTC. Protein sequence: CASSLDSTSLVEQFF.

The rearrangement links TRBV12-2 to TRBJ1-6; TRBD1, the D gene given by the table, was not confirmed from the DNA. TRBV12-2 is deemed a pseudogene. The CDR3 has 16 amino acids. The CDR3 loop reads CASRSPGQRDYSPLHF. The CDR3, as DNA: TGTGCAAGTCGCTCACCGGGACAGAGGGACTATTCACCCCTCCACTTT.

In its sample, this clonotype was seen a few times. The chain has TRBV4-2 and TRBJ2-7, with D perhaps TRBD1 or TRBD2 (5 bases each). Per the germline V gene, CDR1 is LGHNA and CDR2 is YNFKEQ. The length of the CDR3 is 11 residues. Between the trimmed V and J ends, which lost 6 bases and 6 bases, there was a span of 9 bases. The CDR3 loop is CASSQGPEQYF. The CDR3 DNA sequence: TGTGCCAGCAGTCAGGGACCCGAGCAGTACTTC.

This clonotype was seen repeatedly, ten times or more. The chain combines TRBV5-4 with TRBJ2-1; D possibly corresponds to TRBD2 (6 bases). CDR3 size: 14 residues. V was clipped by 2 bases and J by 4 bases, with 10 bases between them. CDR1 is SGHNT and CDR2 is YYREEE in the germline V gene (reference sequence). The chain's CDR3 is CASSLTGDYNEQFF. The CDR3 coding sequence is TGTGCCAGCAGCTTAACGGGAGATTACAATGAGCAGTTCTTC. The complete variable domain, with remaining parts taken from reference TRBV5-4 and TRBJ2-1, reads ETGVTQSPTHLIKTRGQQVTLRCSSQSGHNTVSWYQQALGQGPQFIFQYYREEENGRGNFPPRFSGLQFPNYSSELNVNALELDDSALYLCASSLTGDYNEQFFGPGTRLTVL.

This clonotype was counted ten times or more. The junction and the germline gene differ at one end; a read error may be behind it. The V call is TRBV20-1, the J call TRBJ2-7; the D call may be TRBD1 or TRBD2 (6 bases each). In germline, CDR1 is DFQATT, CDR2 SNEGSKA (reference sequence). This CDR3 contains 13 residues. The CDR3 here is CSGRRGRSYEQYF. In DNA, the CDR3 is TGCAGTGGTAGACGGGGGCGCTCCTACGAGCAGTACTTC.

Concerning this clonotype: This could be a read error, since a much larger clone is one nucleotide away. The V and J genes are TRBV11-2 and TRBJ1-4, with D maybe TRBD1 (6 bases). Trimming took 5 bases from V and 7 from J, leaving 17 bases between them. The CDR3 is made up of 15 amino acids. Germline lookup yields CDR1 SGHAT and CDR2 FQNNGV. The CDR3 DNA follows: TGTGCCAGCAGCCCCACGAGGGGGGTTGGTGAAAAACTGTTTTTT. The encoded protein is CASSPTRGVGEKLFF.

The rearrangement uses TRBV12-3 or TRBV12-4 and TRBJ2-5, with TRBD1 matching 10 bases. The CDR3 has 16 residues. J lost 7 bases, V lost 6 bases, and 14 bases had no gene match. CDR3 in DNA: TGTGCCAGCAGCCCAAGTCGGACAGGGGGGTTAGGGACCCAGTACTTC. Its translation is CASSPSRTGGLGTQYF.

This clonotype appeared many times. In DNA, the CDR3 is TGCGCCAGCAGCTTGGAAGCGGGAGGAGACAATGAGCAGTTCTTC. The encoded protein is CASSLEAGGDNEQFF. This chain joins TRBV5-1 and TRBJ2-1; 9 bases map to TRBD2. This CDR3 contains 15 residues. J lost 5 bases, V lost 0 bases, and 3 bases had no gene match. Per the germline V gene, CDR1 is SGHRS and CDR2 is YFSETQ.

This sequence joins TRBV19 and TRBJ1-1; no clear D gene. The V gene's germline CDR1 is LNHDA and CDR2 SQIVND (reference sequence). Trimming removed 8 bases from V and 0 bases from J, with 10 bases in between. The CDR3 totals 13 residues. CDR3 nucleotide sequence: TGTGCCAGTGGCCTCCGGGTGAACACTGAAGCTTTCTTT. Translating it yields CASGLRVNTEAFF.

This clonotype has at least ten counts. The chain carries TRBV1 and TRBJ2-1; the D call TRBD2 from the table was never checked on the DNA. TRBV1 is recorded as a pseudogene. The CDR3 has 17 amino acids. The DNA for the CDR3 is TGCACCAGCAGCCACGGGACTAGCGGGAGGGCCTTAGGTGAGCAGTTCTTC. This gives the protein CTSSHGTSGRALGEQFF.

This clonotype was seen a few times. The V and J genes are TRBV2 and TRBJ2-7; D not resolved. The V end lost 6 bases, the J end lost 0 bases, and 18 bases lay between the germline ends. This CDR3 region has 16 residues. Germline CDR1 is SNHLY and CDR2 is FYNNEI. CDR3 sequence: CASRSGGKGSSYEQYF. Written as DNA, the CDR3 is TGTGCCAGCAGGAGTGGCGGCAAGGGTTCCTCCTACGAGCAGTACTTC.

This clonotype was seen many times. This chain joins TRBV2 and TRBJ2-1; no definite D call. This CDR3 region has 11 residues. The germline CDR1 and CDR2 sequences are SNHLY and FYNNEI. V was pared by 7 bases and J by 10 bases, with 11 bases between. The CDR3 nucleotides are TGTGCCAGCACCGCCGGTTGGGAGCAGTTCTTC. Translated, it gives CASTAGWEQFF.

This clonotype was detected ten times or more. The V gene is TRBV7-2, the J gene TRBJ2-7; 7 bases align to TRBD2. The trim removed 5 bases at V and 2 bases at J, leaving 9 bases unmatched. Germline values: CDR1 SGHTA, CDR2 FQGNSA. This CDR3 has 15 amino acids. Written as DNA, the CDR3 is TGTGCCAGCAGCACTCTCCCCGGGACTACCTACGAGCAGTACTTC. Its translation is CASSTLPGTTYEQYF.

In regard to this clonotype: A much larger clone differs from this one at a single base, so this may be a read error. J is TRBJ1-2 and V is TRBV6-1; D is unresolved. CDR1 is MNHNS and CDR2 is SASEGT in the germline V gene. V lost 2 bases and J 0 bases, leaving 13 bases between the germline ends. The CDR3 has 16 residues. The CDR3 nucleotides are TGTGCCAGCAGTGAAATAGCGGGGATCTCTAACTATGGCTACACCTTC. This codes for CASSEIAGISNYGYTF.

This clonotype occurred a few times. The chain recombines TRBV7-9 with TRBJ1-1; possible D gene TRBD1, 5 bases. The germline gives CDR1 SEHNR, CDR2 FQNEAQ (reference sequence). The CDR3 consists of 15 residues. The germline V and J ends were trimmed by 3 bases and 0 bases, with 11 bases remaining between them. Written as DNA, the CDR3 is TGTGCCAGCAGCTTGGGACTGGCGGTGAACACTGAAGCTTTCTTT. It translates to CASSLGLAVNTEAFF.

Only a few counts were recorded for this clonotype. V and J are TRBV5-1 and TRBJ1-2, with 7 bases that match TRBD1. This CDR3 comprises 16 residues. J lost 2 bases, V lost 0 bases, and 7 bases had no gene match. Looked up from germline, CDR1 is SGHRS and CDR2 is YFSETQ. As DNA, the CDR3 is TGCGCCAGCAGCTTGGGGACAGGAAGGAGGAACTATGGCTACACCTTC. Protein: CASSLGTGRRNYGYTF. The full variable domain, its missing parts supplied by reference TRBV5-1 and TRBJ1-2, is KAGVTQTPRYLIKTRGQQVTLSCSPISGHRSVSWYQQTPGQGLQFLFEYFSETQRNKGNFPGRFSGRQFSNSRSEMNVSTLELGDSALYLCASSLGTGRRNYGYTFGSGTRLTVV.

This clonotype turned up a few times. The rearrangement uses TRBV9 and TRBJ2-7; D is possibly TRBD2 (5 bases). This CDR3 is built from 14 residues. CDR1 is SGDLS, CDR2 YYNGEE, per germline. V lost 4 bases and J 4 bases, leaving 15 bases between the germline ends. For the CDR3, the DNA is TGTGCCAGCAGCATTGAGGGAGACTCTTACGAGCAGTACTTC. It codes for CASSIEGDSYEQYF.

Note on this clonotype: Being one base from a much bigger clone, this may be a read error. This rearrangement joins TRBV25-1 to TRBJ2-4, with D hard to call. Trimming took 5 bases from V and 4 from J, leaving 12 bases between them. Germline loops: CDR1 MGHDK, CDR2 SYGVNS. This CDR3 has 14 amino acids. The CDR3 sequence: CASSSPGNKNIQYF. CDR3 in DNA: TGTGCCAGCAGTTCCCCGGGCAATAAAAACATTCAGTACTTC.

This clonotype has a handful of counts. The V gene is TRBV12-3 or TRBV12-4, the J gene TRBJ1-6, with D possibly TRBD1 on 5 matching bases. The V and J ends lost 1 base and 6 bases respectively, with 13 bases between them. The CDR3 contains 16 residues. CDR3 bases: TGTGCCAGCAGTTTAGACTCGCAGGGAAGTAATTCACCCCTCCACTTT. It translates to CASSLDSQGSNSPLHF.

This clonotype was picked up many times. This sequence joins TRBV9 and TRBJ2-1; no clear D gene. Germline V gives CDR1 SGDLS, CDR2 YYNGEE. V was trimmed by 3 bases and J by 5 bases, leaving 18 bases between them. CDR3 size: 16 residues. Written as DNA, the CDR3 is TGTGCCAGCAGCGCGGGCCCCCACCCCCCCGACAATGAGCAGTTCTTC. This sequence encodes CASSAGPHPPDNEQFF.

This clonotype was observed at least ten times. This chain joins TRBV20-1 and TRBJ2-7, with D perhaps TRBD2 (6 bases). CDR1 and CDR2 (germline): DFQATT, SNEGSKA (reference sequence). The CDR3 consists of 17 residues. V lost 3 bases and J lost 1, with 22 bases in between. CDR3 in amino acids: CSARGGYLAAKSYEQYF. As DNA, the CDR3 is TGCAGTGCTAGGGGTGGTTATTTAGCGGCCAAATCCTACGAGCAGTACTTC.

This clonotype was found many times. The V call is TRBV20-1, the J call TRBJ2-1; TRBD2 might be the D (6 bases). Germline-derived CDR1 and CDR2 are DFQATT and SNEGSKA (reference sequence). Trimming stripped 7 bases from V and 9 bases from J, with 19 bases between. There are 13 residues in the CDR3. CDR3 in DNA: TGCAGTGGCCGTTCGGGGGTTTACGTTGAGCAGTTCTTC. Its protein product is CSGRSGVYVEQFF.

Notes on this clonotype: This may stem from a read error, because a much larger clone lies one nucleotide away. This chain uses TRBV7-8 with TRBJ2-3, with 8 positions matching TRBD2. Trimming took 5 bases from V and 0 from J; bases not matched to a gene: 4. Germline values: CDR1 SGHVS, CDR2 FQNEAQ. This CDR3 has 15 amino acids. In nucleotides, the CDR3 is TGTGCCAGCAGCATAACTAGCGGAAGCACAGATACGCAGTATTTT. This translates into CASSITSGSTDTQYF.

This clonotype was counted many times. This CDR3 is CASSSSVKNIQYF. The CDR3 coding sequence is TGTGCCAGCAGTTCCTCGGTCAAAAACATTCAGTACTTC. The genes are TRBV12-3 or TRBV12-4 and TRBJ2-4; no clear D gene. CDR3 length: 13 residues. Trimming shortened V by 4 bases and J by 3 bases, and 7 bases separated the two germline ends.

This clonotype was counted ten times or more. V gene TRBV20-1 combines with J gene TRBJ2-5; no definite D call. The CDR3 is made up of 16 amino acids. Trimming cost V 6 bases and J 5 bases, with 25 bases left between them. Germline CDR1 reads DFQATT; CDR2 reads SNEGSKA (reference sequence). CDR3 nucleotide sequence: TGCAGTGCCCCACCCGGTGGGATCTTCAGTGGGGAGACCCAGTACTTC. Protein product: CSAPPGGIFSGETQYF.